The 9 T cell receptor beta chains in this list originate from one sample, sequenced in a study of cytomegalovirus exposure and HLA in healthy donors. Amplification used 60 Vbeta primers and 13 Jbeta primers. Measured with immunoSEQ multiplex PCR; TCRdb has only the in-frame clones, and not every one. The sample contains about 120,000 clones, 77% of which appear only once. The sequenced material came from PBMCs. These TCRs come from a man younger than 30 in good health and CMV-seropositive.

This clone occurred once. The J gene is TRBJ2-1, the V gene TRBV6-5; TRBD1 matches at 7 bases. There are 15 residues in the CDR3. Germline V gene data show CDR1 as MNHEY and CDR2 as SVGAGI. The J segment lost 2 bases and the V segment lost 7 bases, leaving 8 bases of the junction unmatched. The CDR3 coding sequence is TGTGCCAGCAACCCCCGACAGGGTGCCTACAATGAGCAGTTCTTC. As protein: CASNPRQGAYNEQFF.

This clone has only one observation. This chain links TRBV21-1 with TRBJ2-6; the D call in the table, TRBD2, was not verified against the DNA. TRBV21-1 is noted as a pseudogene. The CDR3 extends over 18 amino acids. In DNA form, the CDR3 reads TGTGCCAGCAGCAAAGTTCCGGGGGAGAGCTCTGGGGCCAACGTCCTGACTTTC. The encoded protein is CASSKVPGESSGANVLTF.

The chain uses TRBV6-5 and TRBJ1-6, with a weak D call TRBD1 (5 bases). V shed 4 bases and J shed 4 bases, with 8 bases lying between them. Germline values: CDR1 MNHEY, CDR2 SVGAGI. This CDR3 region has 14 residues. The CDR3 DNA reads TGTGCCAGCAGTTTTCAGGGATATAATTCACCCCTCCACTTT. The encoded protein is CASSFQGYNSPLHF.

This clone has a handful of counts. In DNA form, the CDR3 reads TGTGCTAGTGGAGCGGACGGGAGGGTATTATACTATGGCTACACCTTC. It specifies CASGADGRVLYYGYTF. This sequence joins TRBV12-5 and TRBJ1-2; unclear D gene. The germline gives CDR1 LGHNT, CDR2 FRNRAP. The CDR3 has 16 residues. Trimming took 6 bases from V and 3 from J, leaving 20 bases between them.

The rearrangement joins TRBV6-5 to TRBJ2-5; the match to TRBD2 covers 8 bases. This CDR3 region has 14 residues. V gave up 0 bases and J gave up 4 bases; unmatched junction bases: 1. Looked up from germline, CDR1 is MNHEY and CDR2 is SVGAGI. The DNA for the CDR3 is TGTGCCAGCAGTTACTCTGCGGGAGGAGAGACCCAGTACTTC. Translation: CASSYSAGGETQYF.

V is TRBV14 and J is TRBJ1-2; D not resolved. The length of the CDR3 is 15 residues. Looked up from germline, CDR1 is SGHDN and CDR2 is FVKESK. Trimming left V 0 bases short and J 4 bases short, with 12 bases between. For the CDR3, the DNA is TGTGCCAGCAGCCAAGATCGGGGAGGGATCTATGGCTACACCTTC. This encodes CASSQDRGGIYGYTF.

The chain employs TRBV7-9 and TRBJ2-7, with no clear D. CDR1 is SEHNR, CDR2 FQNEAQ, per germline (reference sequence). The CDR3 runs to 12 residues. V lost 5 bases, J lost 5 bases, and 10 bases lay in between. CDR3 in DNA: TGTGCCAGCAGCCAACGAGCCCACGAGCAGTACTTC. Protein sequence: CASSQRAHEQYF.

This clone appeared a few times. This rearrangement joins TRBV2 to TRBJ2-2; D gene unclear. Trimming stripped 6 bases from V and 2 bases from J, with 13 bases between. Germline assignment: CDR1 SNHLY and CDR2 FYNNEI. The CDR3 totals 15 residues. The CDR3 bases are TGTGCCAGCAGGGAAACAGCAGTCAACACCGGGGAGCTGTTTTTT. Translation gives CASRETAVNTGELFF.

The chain carries TRBV6-1 and TRBJ1-5; TRBD1 aligns across 9 bases. The CDR3 has 15 residues. Germline V gives CDR1 MNHNS, CDR2 SASEGT. The junction had 7 bases not matched to a gene; V was cut back by 4 bases and J by 6 bases. DNA for the CDR3: TGTGCCAGCAGTGCGACCACAGGGGGCGGTCAGCCCCAGCATTTT. Translated, it gives CASSATTGGGQPQHF.